Described below is a single T cell receptor beta chain sequence and its context. PCR involved 60 Vbeta and 13 Jbeta primers. TCRdb's table, derived via immunoSEQ multiplex PCR, lists solely in-frame clones and lacks some. The sample lists 200,000 to 300,000 clones, 70% to 90% occurring once. The data belong to a study of cytomegalovirus exposure and HLA in healthy donors. Per germline, CDR1 SGHTA and CDR2 FQGTGA. CDR3 length equals 14 residues. V dropped 4 bases and J dropped 3 bases, with 9 bases sitting between them. Donors were ostensibly healthy at sampling, although undocumented immune exposures were probable.

The clonotype comes from a girl aged 2 to 9 in good health and CMV-seronegative. The sample taken for sequencing was PBMCs. The rearrangement uses TRBV7-3 and TRBJ2-2; tentatively, D is TRBD1 (5 bases). Here the CDR3 DNA reads TGTGCCAGCAGCTGGCAGGGATACACCGGGGAGCTGTTTTTT. It codes for CASSWQGYTGELFF.